Listed below are T cell receptor beta chains from one sample, sequenced in a study of cytomegalovirus exposure and HLA in healthy donors. Sequencing was performed with immunoSEQ multiplex PCR; in TCRdb, only in-frame clones are kept and a portion is missing. The table includes about 140,000 clones, roughly two thirds detected once. The material sequenced was PBMCs. The source is a human donor in good health. The CDR3 runs from the conserved cysteine through the conserved F or W. A D gene is named only where the DNA matches it firmly. The size of a clone is reported for some rows only, either as once, few or many, or as a class for expanded clones.

TRBV18	.	few	TRBJ2-5	TGTGCCAGCTCACCATGGAAAAGTTGGGGGAAGGACAGCAAAGAGACCCAGTACTTC	CASSPWKSWGKDSKETQYF
TRBV7-2	TRBD2	.	TRBJ2-2	TGTGCCAGCAGCTCCCAGACTAGCAGCACCGGGGAGCTGTTTTTT	CASSSQTSSTGELFF
TRBV10-3	TRBD2	.	TRBJ2-3	TGTGCCATCAGTCGGACTAGCGGGGAAGGGACGCAGTATTTT	CAISRTSGEGTQYF
TRBV5-4	TRBD2	.	TRBJ2-1	TGTGCCAGCAGCTTGGGCCTAGCGGGGAACAATGAGCAGTTCTTC	CASSLGLAGNNEQFF
TRBV11-2	TRBD1	.	TRBJ1-6	TGTGCCAGCAGCTTAGAGGGACAGCCTAATTCACCCCTCCACTTT	CASSLEGQPNSPLHF
TRBV11-3	.	.	TRBJ1-1	TGTGCCAGCAGCTCCTGGGGCGGCACTGAAGCTTTCTTT	CASSSWGGTEAFF
TRBV5-1	.	.	TRBJ1-2	TGCGCCAGCAGCTTGGGCGGGATTCGGGGTGGCTACACCTTC	CASSLGGIRGGYTF
TRBV7-9	TRBD1	.	TRBJ1-3	TGTGCCAGCAGCTACGGACAGGTCTCTGGAAACACCATATATTTT	CASSYGQVSGNTIYF
TRBV4-1	.	once	TRBJ1-3	TGCGCCAGCAGCCCCCCTGTCTCTGGAAACACCATATATTTT	CASSPPVSGNTIYF
TRBV9	.	.	TRBJ1-6	TGTGCCAGCAGCGTAGATCTAGGGGAAGGATCACCCCTCCACTTT	CASSVDLGEGSPLHF
TRBV15	.	.	TRBJ1-5	TGTGCCACCAGCAGAGATGCAGGACACAATCAGCCCCAGCATTTT	CATSRDAGHNQPQHF
TRBV6-5	TRBD2	few	TRBJ2-1	TGTGCCAGCACCGAGGCGGGGGGTTACAATGAGCAGTTCTTC	CASTEAGGYNEQFF
TRBV5-1	.	.	TRBJ2-3	TGCGCCAGCAGCTTGCTTCCAGGTTCTGTTACAGATACGCAGTATTTT	CASSLLPGSVTDTQYF
TRBV7-3	TRBD2	.	TRBJ2-1	TGTGCCAGCAGCTCAAAACTAGCGGGAGTAGGATACAATGAGCAGTTCTTC	CASSSKLAGVGYNEQFF
TRBV30	TRBD2	once	TRBJ2-1	TGTGCCTGGAGTCTGAGACTAGCCAGTTCCGAGCAGTTCTTC	CAWSLRLASSEQFF
TRBV19	.	few	TRBJ2-3	TGTGCCAGTAGTATAATCGCGGGGTCCAGCACAGATACGCAGTATTTT	CASSIIAGSSTDTQYF
TRBV6-5	TRBD1	.	TRBJ1-4	TGTGCCAGCAGTATGACACACAGGGGTGTTGAAAAACTGTTTTTT	CASSMTHRGVEKLFF
TRBV30	.	.	TRBJ2-7	TGTGCCTGGAGGAGGGAGAGCTCCTACGAGCAGTACTTC	CAWRRESSYEQYF
TRBV29-1	TRBD1	.	TRBJ2-5	TGCAGCGTTGAAGCCCAGGGGGCAGGAGAGACCCAGTACTTC	CSVEAQGAGETQYF
TRBV7-9	TRBD2	.	TRBJ2-2	TGTGCCAGCGGATTGATAGCGGGGGGCCGTACCGGGGAGCTGTTTTTT	CASGLIAGGRTGELFF
TRBV7-2	.	.	TRBJ2-1	TGTGCCAGCAGCTTAGTCTCCGGGAGCTCCTACAATGAGCAGTTCTTC	CASSLVSGSSYNEQFF
TRBV28	.	.	TRBJ1-6	TGTGCCAGCACCCTGGGAGGGTCACCCCTCCACTTT	CASTLGGSPLHF
TRBV5-1	TRBD1	once	TRBJ1-1	TGCGCCAGCCGACCCGTGTACAGGGGTATGAACACTGAAGCTTTCTTT	CASRPVYRGMNTEAFF
TRBV7-9	TRBD1	.	TRBJ2-7	TGTGCCAGCAGCTTAGCAGGGGGCGACTACGAGCAGTACTTC	CASSLAGGDYEQYF